Shown below are 8 T cell receptor beta chains from a single sample sequenced in a study of T cell repertoires in cytomegalovirus infection. TCRdb reprocessed the reads with MiXCR, giving one entry per CDR3 protein. The repertoire holds around 120,000 distinct CDR3 sequences, with 7% to 10% as singletons. Sequencing was performed on PBMCs. The receptors here all came from a human donor in good health (CMV status not recorded). Some clones in this sample may be carry-over from other donors' samples.

This clonotype was seen repeatedly, ten times or more. The chain carries TRBV2 and TRBJ2-3; 9 bases map to TRBD1. Germline CDR1 SNHLY, CDR2 FYNNEI. The CDR3 has 16 residues. Trimming removed 6 bases from V and 4 bases from J; junction bases left unmatched: 11. The CDR3 region is CASSPGTGSLADTQYF. CDR3 in DNA: TGTGCCAGCAGCCCCGGGACAGGGTCATTGGCAGATACGCAGTATTTT.

This clonotype was found a few times. V gene TRBV18 combines with J gene TRBJ1-2; D is perhaps TRBD1 (5 bases). The CDR3 runs to 17 residues. Germline-derived CDR1 and CDR2 are KGHSH and LQKENI. With 1 base removed from V and 0 bases from J, the gap between germline ends came to 15 bases. This chain's CDR3 is CASSPRVGTVTNYGYTF. CDR3 DNA: TGTGCCAGCTCACCACGGGTCGGGACGGTAACTAACTATGGCTACACCTTC.

Concerning this clonotype itself: A much larger clone sits a single nucleotide away, making a read error possible. The V call is TRBV2, the J call TRBJ2-7; D gene uncertain. The V and J ends lost 8 bases and 3 bases respectively, with 17 bases between them. This CDR3 region has 14 residues. In germline, CDR1 is SNHLY, CDR2 FYNNEI. CDR3 in DNA: TGTGCCAGCCTCCGGCACAGCAACGTCTACGAGCAGTACTTC. The encoded protein is CASLRHSNVYEQYF. Full variable domain (missing parts from reference TRBV2 and TRBJ2-7): EPEVTQTPSHQVTQMGQEVILRCVPISNHLYFYWYRQILGQKVEFLVSFYNNEISEKSEIFDDQFSVERPDGSNFTLKIRSTKLEDSAMYFCASLRHSNVYEQYFGPGTRLTVT.

This clonotype is medium-sized in the sample. V and J are TRBV7-8 and TRBJ2-5, with D tentatively TRBD1 (6 bases). Germline V gene sequence: CDR1 SGHVS, CDR2 FQNEAQ. This CDR3 region has 14 residues. The V end was cut by 6 bases, the J end by 3 bases, with 14 bases between. CDR3 loop: CASSTGQGKETQYF. For the CDR3, the DNA is TGTGCCAGCAGTACCGGCCAGGGGAAAGAGACCCAGTACTTC.

The rearrangement joins TRBV20-1 to TRBJ2-1; maybe TRBD2 (6 bases). Germline lookup yields CDR1 DFQATT and CDR2 SNEGSKA (reference sequence). This CDR3 region has 14 residues. The V and J ends lost 6 bases and 4 bases respectively, with 16 bases between them. CDR3 nucleotide sequence: TGCAGTGCCTCGGACTACCGAGGATACAATGAGCAGTTCTTC. Translated: CSASDYRGYNEQFF.

The gene calls are TRBV6-2 or TRBV6-3 and TRBJ1-3, with D unresolved. CDR1 and CDR2 from the germline V gene are MNHEY and SVGEGT. The CDR3 runs to 17 residues. Deletions cut 5 bases from V and 0 bases from J, with 17 bases between. The CDR3 is CASSRDPGIYSGNTIYF. DNA for the CDR3: TGTGCCAGCAGTCGAGACCCCGGGATCTACTCTGGAAACACCATATATTTT.

This clonotype occurred many times. V gene TRBV29-1 combines with J gene TRBJ1-5; TRBD1 is a possible D gene (5 bases). The V end lost 5 bases, the J end lost 2 bases, and 16 bases lay between the germline ends. The CDR3 totals 15 residues. Germline V gene sequence: CDR1 SQVTM, CDR2 ANQGSEA. CDR3 amino acids: CSVLIGGFRNQPQHF. The CDR3 DNA follows: TGCAGCGTTCTGATTGGGGGGTTTCGCAATCAGCCCCAGCATTTT.

The table lists this clonotype with many counts. The chain has TRBV11-2 and TRBJ2-1; perhaps D is TRBD1 or TRBD2 (5 bases each). V lost 7 bases to trimming and J lost 8 bases, with 21 bases between them. Looked up from germline, CDR1 is SGHAT and CDR2 is FQNNGV. This CDR3 has 15 amino acids. CDR3 sequence reads: CASTNAGTHFDEQFF. The CDR3 DNA reads as TGTGCCAGCACCAATGCCGGGACCCATTTTGATGAGCAGTTCTTC. Looking up the rest from reference TRBV11-2 and TRBJ2-1 gives the full variable domain: EAGVAQSPRYKIIEKRQSVAFWCNPISGHATLYWYQQILGQGPKLLIQFQNNGVVDDSQLPKDRFSAERLKGVDSTLKIQPAKLEDSAVYLCASTNAGTHFDEQFFGPGTRLTVL.